This TCR beta chain was identified in a study of cytomegalovirus exposure and HLA in healthy donors. The CDR3 totals 17 residues. Germline V CDR1 and CDR2: MGHRA, YSYEKL. Regarding this clone: A read error may produce the germline difference seen at one junction end.

13 Jbeta primers and 60 Vbeta primers were used for the PCR. TCRdb's copy holds only in-frame clones and misses some; the assay was immunoSEQ multiplex PCR. The data hold hundreds of thousands of clones, with roughly 85% observed a single time. What was sequenced was PBMCs. The genes are TRBV4-1 and TRBJ1-6; no reliable D call. The receptor's source is a girl aged 2 to 9 in good health and CMV-seronegative. The CDR3 loop reads CASRQDIPGLNNSPLHF. The CDR3 region has the DNA TGCGCCAGCAGACAAGACATCCCGGGTCTCAATAATTCACCCCTCCACTTT.